This T cell receptor (beta chain) comes out of a study of esophageal squamous cell carcinoma under preoperative chemotherapy. Study-level background: Both tumor-infiltrating lymphocytes and peripheral blood T cells had their TCR repertoires profiled.

MiXCR, run by TCRdb on the PCR reads, gives a single entry per CDR3 protein. The sample includes some 18,000 distinct CDR3 sequences, 40% to 55% of them seen just once. V was shortened by 3 bases and J by 9 bases, with 12 bases between the two germline ends. The length of the CDR3 is 13 residues. Specified time point: after preoperative PTX-NDP chemotherapy. Preoperative chemotherapy with paclitaxel-nedaplatin was given to patients before surgery. A remark on this clonotype: Its specificity is unknown.

Study-level points and caveats: Chemotherapy was followed by significantly higher TCR diversity in peripheral T cells only, not tumor-infiltrating lymphocytes.

The biological material was taken from a patient given preoperative chemotherapy. This sequence joins TRBV12-3 or TRBV12-4 and TRBJ2-1; D unclear. The clonotype was recovered from a human donor with esophageal squamous cell carcinoma. The donor label of this sample is uncertain. The CDR3 sequence: CASSFGYTGEQFF. CDR3 nucleotide sequence: TGTGCCAGCAGTTTCGGATATACGGGTGAGCAGTTCTTC.